The T cell receptor beta chain described here comes from a study of PD-1 blockade in classical Hodgkin lymphoma (dated by TCRdb to 2019 to 2021). For the study in its entirety: Nivolumab dosing was 3 mg/kg intravenously every 2 weeks, continuing until either disease progression or unacceptable toxicity. The study used TCR beta sequencing and CyTOF to define a peripheral blood immune signature of response to PD-1 blockade in classical Hodgkin lymphoma.

Genomic DNA was extracted with the Qiagen DNeasy kit from unsorted PBMCs and from negatively selected CD4+ and CD8+ fractions. TCR beta CDR3 regions were subjected to amplification by immunoSEQ multiplex PCR with primers that anneal to V and J segments. A synthetic immune receptor repertoire was used to minimize amplification bias, and any residual bias was removed computationally once sequencing was done. The source study handled its data this way. Custom Python scripts were used to quantify repertoire diversity as the Shannon entropy index. The unsorted, CD4+ and CD8+ repertoires were each analyzed separately, with the exception of combined analyses, where CD4+ and CD8+ sequences were merged in silico. Clonal expansion was defined as a frequency increase of at least 2-fold after treatment compared with C1D1, and clones undetected at baseline were assigned a pseudocount of 0.5. Clones with 0 or 1 copy at C1D1 were classified as singleton clones, and clones with 2 or more copies were classified as non-singleton clones. Clones expanded in unsorted samples were assigned a CD4+, CD8+ or unknown annotation through matching of protein sequences in sorted samples from the same patient. Wilcoxon tests were applied to paired samples to test diversity changes from C1D1 to C4D1. In its TCRdb copy, this immuneACCESS table keeps in-frame sequences only and misses some clones. Where compared with another copy, unresolved V genes explain less than half of these, and the others have no known cause. V, J and clone size were drawn from that table, and D and trimming were deduced from the DNA. This sample is represented by under 6,000 clones; about four fifths of them were singletons. The top ten hold around 10% of the sample.

With regard to this clone: Its antigen remains undetermined. Base quality data are lacking; no much larger clone is found one base away.

Findings and caveats that apply to the study as a whole: Baseline TCR diversity was reported as lower in newly diagnosed patients than in healthy donors, and lower still in relapsed/refractory patients. Lower diversity was seen in patients whose nivolumab began less than 1 year after ASCT, and these patients were left out of later analyses so that immune reconstitution would not confound the results. Among trial patients, those achieving complete response had baseline diversity similar to that of newly diagnosed patients, while diversity was significantly lower in partial responders and progressors. The study was restricted to a single clinical trial cohort, and the causes of repertoire differences, possibly disease activity or prior therapy, were left undefined. A significant rise by C4D1 was seen in CD4+ but not CD8+ TCR diversity (p=0.0027 vs p=0.16), with the rise being most apparent in complete responders (p=0.02).

The meaning of the sample's time point label: cycle 1 day 1 (C1D1), immediately before nivolumab initiation. Every trial patient had relapsed following autologous stem cell transplantation, and prior brentuximab vedotin exposure was what differed among cohorts A, B and C. Magnetic negative selection with a Miltenyi CD8+ T cell isolation kit was used to purify CD8+ T cells from thawed PBMCs. The trial cohort was composed of about 60 patients with relapsed/refractory classical Hodgkin lymphoma, for whom complete response, partial response or progressive disease was recorded as best overall response. Trial patients were treated with single-agent nivolumab in the multi-cohort phase II CheckMate 205 trial. An independent review committee assessed best overall response using the 2007 International Working Group response criteria. PBMCs from the trial were collected at three points: immediately before nivolumab initiation (C1D1), and during therapy at cycle 2 day 1 and cycle 4 day 1. After peripheral blood was drawn into 8 mL Vacutainer Cell Preparation Tubes, PBMCs were isolated by centrifugation and then cryopreserved. Purified CD4+ and CD8+ fractions were generated only in cases for which an additional PBMC sample was available. Magnetically labelled cells were removed on LS columns in a quadroMACS separator, and the flow-through was collected as the purified fraction.

Taken from cysteine to phenylalanine, the CDR3 has 13 residues. This entry keeps only the CDR3 DNA: 39 bases, framed from base 1. As encoded in the germline V gene, CDR1 is SGDLS while CDR2 is YYNGEE. Trimming at the junction amounts to 0 bases on V and 5 bases on J, and the germline ends lie 9 bases apart. The sequences come from CD8+ T cells from blood, collected at baseline. The sequence joins TRBV9 to TRBJ2-7; TRBD1 is possibly the D segment (5 matching bases). The sequence was collected from a human donor with classical Hodgkin lymphoma. The DNA is TGTGCCAGCAGCGTAGGGTTAGGGGACGAGCAGTACTTC. Its coded protein is CASSVGLGDEQYF.